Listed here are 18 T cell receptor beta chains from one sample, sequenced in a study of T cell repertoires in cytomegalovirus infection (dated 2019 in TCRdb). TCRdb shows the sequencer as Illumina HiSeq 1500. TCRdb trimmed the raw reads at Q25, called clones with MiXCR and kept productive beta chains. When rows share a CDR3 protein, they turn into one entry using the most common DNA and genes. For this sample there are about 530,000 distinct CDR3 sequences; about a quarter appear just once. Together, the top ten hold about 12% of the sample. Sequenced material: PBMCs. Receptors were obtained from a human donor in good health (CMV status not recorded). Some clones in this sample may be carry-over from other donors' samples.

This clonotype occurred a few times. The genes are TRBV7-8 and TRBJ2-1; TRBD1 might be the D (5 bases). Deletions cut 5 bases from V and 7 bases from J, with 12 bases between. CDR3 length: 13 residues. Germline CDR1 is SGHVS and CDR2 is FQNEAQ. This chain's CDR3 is CASSDENRNEQFF. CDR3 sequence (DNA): TGTGCCAGCAGCGATGAAAACAGGAATGAGCAGTTCTTC. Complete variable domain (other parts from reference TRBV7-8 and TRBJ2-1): GAGVSQSPRYKVAKRGQDVALRCDPISGHVSLFWYQQALGQGPEFLTYFQNEAQLDKSGLPSDRFFAERPEGSVSTLKIQRTQQEDSAVYLCASSDENRNEQFFGPGTRLTVL.

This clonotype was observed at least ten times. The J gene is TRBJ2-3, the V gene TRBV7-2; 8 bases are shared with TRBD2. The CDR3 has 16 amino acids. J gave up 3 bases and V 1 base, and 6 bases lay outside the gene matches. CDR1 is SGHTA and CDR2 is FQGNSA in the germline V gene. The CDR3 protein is CASSLDHGLATDTQYF. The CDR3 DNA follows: TGTGCCAGCAGCTTAGATCATGGACTAGCAACAGATACGCAGTATTTT.

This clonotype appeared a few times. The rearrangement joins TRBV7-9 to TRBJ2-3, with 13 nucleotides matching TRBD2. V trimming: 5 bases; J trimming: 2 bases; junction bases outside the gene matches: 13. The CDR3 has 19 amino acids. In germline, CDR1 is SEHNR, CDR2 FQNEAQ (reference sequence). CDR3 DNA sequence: TGTGCCAGCAGCAAACCGGGACTAGCGGGACTGGGATACACAGATACGCAGTATTTT. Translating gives CASSKPGLAGLGYTDTQYF.

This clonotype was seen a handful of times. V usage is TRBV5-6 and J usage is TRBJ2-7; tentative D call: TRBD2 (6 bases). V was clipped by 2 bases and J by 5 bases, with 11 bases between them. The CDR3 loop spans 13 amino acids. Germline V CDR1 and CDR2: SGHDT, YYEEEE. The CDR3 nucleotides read TGTGCCAGCAGCTTCAAAACTAGCAACGAGCAGTACTTC. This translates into CASSFKTSNEQYF. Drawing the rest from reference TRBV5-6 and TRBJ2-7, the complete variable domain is DAGVTQSPTHLIKTRGQQVTLRCSPKSGHDTVSWYQQALGQGPQFIFQYYEEEERQRGNFPDRFSGHQFPNYSSELNVNALLLGDSALYLCASSFKTSNEQYFGPGTRLTVT.

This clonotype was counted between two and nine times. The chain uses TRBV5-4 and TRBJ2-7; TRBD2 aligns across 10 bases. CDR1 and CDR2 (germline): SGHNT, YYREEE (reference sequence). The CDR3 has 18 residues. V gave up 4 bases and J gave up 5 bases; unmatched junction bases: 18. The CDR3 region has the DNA TGTGCCAGCAGCGGCTCATGGATTCGAGCGGGAGGGGAGGACGAGCAGTACTTC. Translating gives CASSGSWIRAGGEDEQYF.

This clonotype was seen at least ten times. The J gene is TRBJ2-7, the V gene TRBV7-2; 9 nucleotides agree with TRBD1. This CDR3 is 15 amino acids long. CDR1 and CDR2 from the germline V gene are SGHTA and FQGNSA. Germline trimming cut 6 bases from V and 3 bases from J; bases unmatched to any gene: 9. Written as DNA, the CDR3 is TGTGCCAGCAGTCCAACCGGGACAGGGATCTACGAGCAGTACTTC. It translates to CASSPTGTGIYEQYF.

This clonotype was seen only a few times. CDR3 sequence (DNA): TGTGCCAGTAGTAGCCGGGCCCCACAAGAGACCCAGTACTTC. It translates to CASSSRAPQETQYF. The chain is built from TRBV19 and TRBJ2-5; D is unresolved. V lost 4 bases and J lost 2, with 11 bases in between. This CDR3 region has 14 residues. Germline V gene sequence: CDR1 LNHDA, CDR2 SQIVND (reference sequence).

The CDR3 spells CASSFARADTQYF. The CDR3 region has the DNA TGTGCCAGCAGCTTTGCGAGGGCCGATACGCAGTATTTT. The chain employs TRBV11-3 and TRBJ2-3; maybe TRBD2 (5 bases). This CDR3 is built from 13 residues. V shed 3 bases and J shed 6 bases, with 10 bases lying between them. The germline gives CDR1 SGHNT, CDR2 YENEEA.

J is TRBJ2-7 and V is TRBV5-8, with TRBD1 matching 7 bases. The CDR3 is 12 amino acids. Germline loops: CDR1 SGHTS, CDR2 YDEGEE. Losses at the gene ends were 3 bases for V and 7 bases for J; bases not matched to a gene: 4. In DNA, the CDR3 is TGTGCCAGCAGCTGGAACAGGGGAGAGCAGTACGTC. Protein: CASSWNRGEQYV.

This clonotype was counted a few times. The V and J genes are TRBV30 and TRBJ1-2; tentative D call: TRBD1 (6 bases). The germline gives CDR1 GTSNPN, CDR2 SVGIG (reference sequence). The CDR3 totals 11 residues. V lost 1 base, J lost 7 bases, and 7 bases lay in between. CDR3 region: CAWSAGVGYTF. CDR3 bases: TGTGCCTGGAGTGCAGGGGTTGGCTACACCTTC.

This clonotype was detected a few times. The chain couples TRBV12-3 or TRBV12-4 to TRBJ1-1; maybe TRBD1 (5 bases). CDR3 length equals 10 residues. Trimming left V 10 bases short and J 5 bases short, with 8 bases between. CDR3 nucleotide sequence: TGTGCCACCCGACAGACTGAAGCTTTCTTT. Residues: CATRQTEAFF.

The CDR3 nucleotides read TGTGCCAGCAGCCAAGGATCTAGCGGGAGGTTCTCCTACGAGCAGTACTTC. It translates to CASSQGSSGRFSYEQYF. The chain recombines TRBV14 with TRBJ2-7; 11 bases line up with TRBD2. CDR3 size: 17 residues. Germline loops: CDR1 SGHDN, CDR2 FVKESK. V gave up 1 base and J gave up 0 bases; unmatched junction bases: 5.

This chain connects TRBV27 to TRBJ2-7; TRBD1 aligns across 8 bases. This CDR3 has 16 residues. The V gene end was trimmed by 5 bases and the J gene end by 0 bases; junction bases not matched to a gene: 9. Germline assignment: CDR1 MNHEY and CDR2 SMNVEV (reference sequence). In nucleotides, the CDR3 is TGTGCCAGCAGTCCGTCGACAGGGGATAGCTCCTACGAGCAGTACGTC. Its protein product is CASSPSTGDSSYEQYV.

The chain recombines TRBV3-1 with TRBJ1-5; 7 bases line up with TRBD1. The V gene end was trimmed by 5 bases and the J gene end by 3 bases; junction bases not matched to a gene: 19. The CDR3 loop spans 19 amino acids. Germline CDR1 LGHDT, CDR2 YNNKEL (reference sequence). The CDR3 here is CASSLPLGQSLSNNQPQHF. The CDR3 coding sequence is TGTGCCAGCAGCTTGCCGCTGGGACAGAGCCTTTCTAACAATCAGCCCCAGCATTTT.

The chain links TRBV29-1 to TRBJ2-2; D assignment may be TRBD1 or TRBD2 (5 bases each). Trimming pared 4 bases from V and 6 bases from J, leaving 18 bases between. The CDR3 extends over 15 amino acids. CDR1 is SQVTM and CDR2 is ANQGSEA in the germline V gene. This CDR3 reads CSVVIGTVDAGELFF. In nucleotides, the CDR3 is TGCAGCGTTGTTATTGGGACGGTAGACGCCGGGGAGCTGTTTTTT.

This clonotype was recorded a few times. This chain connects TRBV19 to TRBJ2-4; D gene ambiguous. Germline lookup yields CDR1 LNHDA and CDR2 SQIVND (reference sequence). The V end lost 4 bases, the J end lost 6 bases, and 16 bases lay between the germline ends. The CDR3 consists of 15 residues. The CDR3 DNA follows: TGTGCCAGTAGTAGCCGGAGACTGGCTGGAAACATTCAGTACTTC. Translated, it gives CASSSRRLAGNIQYF. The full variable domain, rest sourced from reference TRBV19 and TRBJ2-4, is DGGITQSPKYLFRKEGQNVTLSCEQNLNHDAMYWYRQDPGQGLRLIYYSQIVNDFQKGDIAEGYSVSREKKESFPLTVTSAQKNPTAFYLCASSSRRLAGNIQYFGAGTRLSVL.

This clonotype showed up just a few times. The CDR3 region is CASSQSGRGGNEQFF. CDR3 nucleotides: TGTGCCAGCAGTCAGAGCGGCCGGGGGGGCAATGAGCAGTTCTTC. The chain carries TRBV28 and TRBJ2-1; 8 nucleotides align to TRBD2. CDR3 length: 15 residues. Trimming removed 5 bases from V and 6 bases from J; junction bases left unmatched: 9. CDR1 is MDHEN, CDR2 SYDVKM, per germline.

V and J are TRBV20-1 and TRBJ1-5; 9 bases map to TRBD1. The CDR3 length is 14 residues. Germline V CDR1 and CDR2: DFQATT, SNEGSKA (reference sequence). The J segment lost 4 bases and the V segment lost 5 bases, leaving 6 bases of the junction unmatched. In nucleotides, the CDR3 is TGCAGTGCTGCCACAGGGGGCGAAAATCAGCCCCAGCATTTT. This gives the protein CSAATGGENQPQHF.